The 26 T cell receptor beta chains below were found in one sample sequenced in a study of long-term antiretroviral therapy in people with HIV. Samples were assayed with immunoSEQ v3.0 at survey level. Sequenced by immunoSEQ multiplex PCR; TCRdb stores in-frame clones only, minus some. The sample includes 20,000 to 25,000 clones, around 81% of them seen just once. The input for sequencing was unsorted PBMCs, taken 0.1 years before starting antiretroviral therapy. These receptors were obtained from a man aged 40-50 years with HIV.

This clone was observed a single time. The CDR3 region is CASSPLRQGGEQYF. CDR3 in DNA: TGTGCCAGCAGCCCACTCAGGCAGGGGGGGGAGCAGTACTTC. The chain recombines TRBV14 with TRBJ2-7, with D possibly called TRBD1 or TRBD2 (7 bases each). CDR1 and CDR2 (germline): SGHDN, FVKESK. V dropped 4 bases and J dropped 7 bases, with 17 bases sitting between them. The CDR3 totals 14 residues. The whole variable domain, remainder taken from reference TRBV14 and TRBJ2-7, is EAGVTQFPSHSVIEKGQTVTLRCDPISGHDNLYWYRRVMGKEIKFLLHFVKESKQDESGMPNNRFLAERTGGTYSTLKVQPAELEDSGVYFCASSPLRQGGEQYFGPGTRLTVT.

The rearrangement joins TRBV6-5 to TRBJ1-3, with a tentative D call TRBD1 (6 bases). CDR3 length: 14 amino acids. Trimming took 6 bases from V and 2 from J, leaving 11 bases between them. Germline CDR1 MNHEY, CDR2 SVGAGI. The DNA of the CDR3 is TGTGCCAGCAGCCGAGGGGGGACTGGAAACACCATATATTTT. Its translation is CASSRGGTGNTIYF.

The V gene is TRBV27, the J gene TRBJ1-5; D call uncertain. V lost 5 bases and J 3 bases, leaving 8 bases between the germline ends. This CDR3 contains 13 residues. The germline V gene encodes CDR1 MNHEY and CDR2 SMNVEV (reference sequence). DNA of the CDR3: TGTGCCAGCAGTCGACAACACAATCAGCCCCAGCATTTT. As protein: CASSRQHNQPQHF.

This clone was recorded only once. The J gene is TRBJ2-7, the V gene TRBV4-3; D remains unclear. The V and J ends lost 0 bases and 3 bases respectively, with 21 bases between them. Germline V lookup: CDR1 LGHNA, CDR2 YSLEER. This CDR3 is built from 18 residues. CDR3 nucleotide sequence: TGCGCCAGCAGCCAAGATCTAGGTGGTGGTTGGATGGTCTACGAGCAGTACTTC. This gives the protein CASSQDLGGGWMVYEQYF.

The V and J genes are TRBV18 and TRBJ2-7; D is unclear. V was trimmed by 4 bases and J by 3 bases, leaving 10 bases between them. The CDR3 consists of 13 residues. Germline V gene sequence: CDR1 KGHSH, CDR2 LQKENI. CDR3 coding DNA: TGTGCCAGCTCACTACACCACCTCTACGAGCAGTACTTC. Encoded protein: CASSLHHLYEQYF.

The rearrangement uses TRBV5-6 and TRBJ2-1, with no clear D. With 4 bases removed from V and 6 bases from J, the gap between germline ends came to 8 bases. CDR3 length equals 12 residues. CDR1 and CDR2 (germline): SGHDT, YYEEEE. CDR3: CASSVVTNEQFF. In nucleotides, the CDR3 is TGTGCCAGCAGCGTGGTAACCAATGAGCAGTTCTTC. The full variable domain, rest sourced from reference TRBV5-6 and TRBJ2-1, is DAGVTQSPTHLIKTRGQQVTLRCSPKSGHDTVSWYQQALGQGPQFIFQYYEEEERQRGNFPDRFSGHQFPNYSSELNVNALLLGDSALYLCASSVVTNEQFFGPGTRLTVL.

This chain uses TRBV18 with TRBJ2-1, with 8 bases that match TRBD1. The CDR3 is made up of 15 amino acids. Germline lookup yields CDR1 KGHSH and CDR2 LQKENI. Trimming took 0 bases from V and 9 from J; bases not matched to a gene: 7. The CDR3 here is CASSPPQGAFGEQFF. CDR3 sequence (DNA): TGTGCCAGCTCACCACCCCAGGGGGCATTTGGTGAGCAGTTCTTC.

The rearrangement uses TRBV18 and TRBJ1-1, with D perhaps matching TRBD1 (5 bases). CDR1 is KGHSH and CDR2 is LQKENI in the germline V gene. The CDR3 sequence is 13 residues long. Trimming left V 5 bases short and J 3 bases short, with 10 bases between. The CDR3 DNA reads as TGTGCCAGCTCATCGCTAGGGGACACTGAAGCTTTCTTT. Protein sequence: CASSSLGDTEAFF.

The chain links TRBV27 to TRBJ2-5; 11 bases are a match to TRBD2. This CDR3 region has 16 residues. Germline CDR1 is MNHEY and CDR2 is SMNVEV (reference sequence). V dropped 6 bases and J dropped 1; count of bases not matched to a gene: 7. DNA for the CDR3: TGTGCCAGCAGGAGGGGTAGCGGGGGGGCCCAAGAGACCCAGTACTTC. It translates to CASRRGSGGAQETQYF.

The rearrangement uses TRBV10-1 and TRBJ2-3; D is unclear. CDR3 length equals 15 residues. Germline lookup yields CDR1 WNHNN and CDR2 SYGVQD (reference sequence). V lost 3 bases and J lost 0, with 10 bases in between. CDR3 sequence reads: CASSDGGISTDTQYF. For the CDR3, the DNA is TGCGCCAGCAGTGACGGTGGGATTAGCACAGATACGCAGTATTTT.

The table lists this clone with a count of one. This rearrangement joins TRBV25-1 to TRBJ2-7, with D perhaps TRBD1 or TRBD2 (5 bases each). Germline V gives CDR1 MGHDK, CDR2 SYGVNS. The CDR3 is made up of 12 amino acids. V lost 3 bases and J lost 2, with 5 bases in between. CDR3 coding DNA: TGTGCCAGCAGTGAGGGGGCCTACGAGCAGTACTTC. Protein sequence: CASSEGAYEQYF.

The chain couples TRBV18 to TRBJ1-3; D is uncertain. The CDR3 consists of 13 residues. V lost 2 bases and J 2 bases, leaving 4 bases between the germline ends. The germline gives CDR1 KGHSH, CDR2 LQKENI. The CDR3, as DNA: TGTGCCAGCTCACCAGGTACTGGAAACACCATATATTTT. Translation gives CASSPGTGNTIYF.

The DNA of the CDR3 is TGTGCCAGCAGCTTAGGGGGCAGCCAAGAGACCCAGTACTTC. Translated: CASSLGGSQETQYF. The chain couples TRBV5-4 to TRBJ2-5, with 7 bases that match TRBD1. V lost 2 bases, J lost 1 base, and 2 bases stayed unmatched. This CDR3 comprises 14 residues. Germline CDR1 is SGHNT and CDR2 is YYREEE (reference sequence).

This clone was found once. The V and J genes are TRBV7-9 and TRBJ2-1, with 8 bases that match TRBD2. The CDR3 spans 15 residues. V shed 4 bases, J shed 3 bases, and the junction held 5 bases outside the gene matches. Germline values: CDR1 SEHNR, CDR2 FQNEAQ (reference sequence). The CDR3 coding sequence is TGTGCCAGCAGCTCAGGACTAGCCTTCTACAATGAGCAGTTCTTC. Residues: CASSSGLAFYNEQFF.

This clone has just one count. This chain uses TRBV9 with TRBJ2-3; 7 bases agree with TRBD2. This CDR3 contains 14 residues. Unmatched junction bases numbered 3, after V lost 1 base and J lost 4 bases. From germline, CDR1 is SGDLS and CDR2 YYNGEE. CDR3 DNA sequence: TGTGCCAGCAGCGTACTTGCGGGAGCAGATACGCAGTATTTT. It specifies CASSVLAGADTQYF.

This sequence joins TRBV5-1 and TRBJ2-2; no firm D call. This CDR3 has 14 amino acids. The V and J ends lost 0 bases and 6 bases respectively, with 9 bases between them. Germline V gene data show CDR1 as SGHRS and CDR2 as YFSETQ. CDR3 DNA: TGCGCCAGCAGCTTGGCCGGCCAGTCCGGGGAGCTGTTTTTT. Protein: CASSLAGQSGELFF.

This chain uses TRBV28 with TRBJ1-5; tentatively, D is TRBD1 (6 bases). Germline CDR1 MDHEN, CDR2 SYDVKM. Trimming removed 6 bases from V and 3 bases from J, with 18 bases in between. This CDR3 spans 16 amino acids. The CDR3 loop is CASRSTGTGPNQPQHF. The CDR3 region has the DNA TGTGCCAGCAGATCCACAGGGACGGGACCCAATCAGCCCCAGCATTTT.

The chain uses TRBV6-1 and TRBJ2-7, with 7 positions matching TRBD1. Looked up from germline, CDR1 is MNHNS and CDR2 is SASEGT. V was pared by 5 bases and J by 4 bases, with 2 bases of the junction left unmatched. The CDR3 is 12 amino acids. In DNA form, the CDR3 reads TGTGCCAGCAGTCCAGGGGGTTACGAGCAGTACTTC. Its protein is CASSPGGYEQYF.

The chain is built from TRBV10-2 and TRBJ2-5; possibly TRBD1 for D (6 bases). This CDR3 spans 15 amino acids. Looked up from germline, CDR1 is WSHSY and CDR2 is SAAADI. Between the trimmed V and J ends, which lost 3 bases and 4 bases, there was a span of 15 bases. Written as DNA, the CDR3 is TGCGCCAGCAGTGATGACAGGCCGCCAGCAGAGACCCAGTACTTC. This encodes CASSDDRPPAETQYF.

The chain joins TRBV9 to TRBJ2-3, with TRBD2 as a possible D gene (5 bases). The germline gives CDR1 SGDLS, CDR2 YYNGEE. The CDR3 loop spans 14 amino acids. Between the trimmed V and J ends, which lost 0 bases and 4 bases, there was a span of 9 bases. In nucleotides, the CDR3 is TGTGCCAGCAGCGTAGTGGCGGAGGCAGATACGCAGTATTTT. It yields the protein CASSVVAEADTQYF.

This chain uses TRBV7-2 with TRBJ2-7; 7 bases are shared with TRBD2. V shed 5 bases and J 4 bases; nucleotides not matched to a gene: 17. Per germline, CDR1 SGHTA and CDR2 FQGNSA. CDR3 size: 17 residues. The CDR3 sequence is CASSPQARGTFPYEQYF. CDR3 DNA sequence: TGTGCCAGCAGCCCCCAAGCGCGGGGGACCTTTCCGTACGAGCAGTACTTC.

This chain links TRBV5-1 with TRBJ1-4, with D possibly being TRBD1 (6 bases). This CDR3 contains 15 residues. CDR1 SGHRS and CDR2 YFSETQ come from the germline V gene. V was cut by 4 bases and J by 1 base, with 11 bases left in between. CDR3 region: CASSPGTLTNEKLFF. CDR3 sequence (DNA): TGCGCCAGCAGCCCCGGGACACTAACTAATGAAAAACTGTTTTTT.

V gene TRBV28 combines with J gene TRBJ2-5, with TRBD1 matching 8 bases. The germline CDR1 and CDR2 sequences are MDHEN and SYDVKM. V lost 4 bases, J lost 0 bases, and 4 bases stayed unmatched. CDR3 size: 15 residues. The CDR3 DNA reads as TGTGCCAGCAGTTGCTTGGACAGGGACCAAGAGACCCAGTACTTC. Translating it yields CASSCLDRDQETQYF.

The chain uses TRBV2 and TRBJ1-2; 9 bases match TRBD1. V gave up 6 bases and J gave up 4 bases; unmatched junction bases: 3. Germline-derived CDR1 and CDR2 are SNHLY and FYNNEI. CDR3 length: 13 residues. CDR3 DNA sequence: TGTGCCAGCAGCATACAGGGGGCCTATGGCTACACCTTC. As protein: CASSIQGAYGYTF.

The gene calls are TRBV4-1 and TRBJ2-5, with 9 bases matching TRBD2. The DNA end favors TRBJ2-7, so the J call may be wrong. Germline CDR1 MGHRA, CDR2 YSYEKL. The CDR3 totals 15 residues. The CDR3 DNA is TGCGCCAGCAGCCTGCGACTAGCGGCCTCCTACGAGCAGTACTTC. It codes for CASSLRLAASYEQYF.

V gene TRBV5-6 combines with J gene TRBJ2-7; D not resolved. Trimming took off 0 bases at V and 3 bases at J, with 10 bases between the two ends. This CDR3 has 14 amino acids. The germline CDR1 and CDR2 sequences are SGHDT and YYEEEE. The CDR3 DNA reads TGTGCCAGCAGCTTGGTGGCGGTTATCTACGAGCAGTACTTC. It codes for CASSLVAVIYEQYF.